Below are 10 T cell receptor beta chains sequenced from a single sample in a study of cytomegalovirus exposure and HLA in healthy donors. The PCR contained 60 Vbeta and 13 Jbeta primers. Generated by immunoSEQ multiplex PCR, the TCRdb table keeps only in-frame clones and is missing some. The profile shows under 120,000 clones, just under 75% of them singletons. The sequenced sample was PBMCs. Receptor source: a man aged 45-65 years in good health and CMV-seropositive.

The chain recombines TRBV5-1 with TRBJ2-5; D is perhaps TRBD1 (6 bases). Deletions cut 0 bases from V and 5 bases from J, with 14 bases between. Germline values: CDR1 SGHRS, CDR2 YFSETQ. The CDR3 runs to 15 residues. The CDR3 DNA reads TGCGCCAGCAGCTTGGCCAGGGGAACGCAGGAGACCCAGTACTTC. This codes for CASSLARGTQETQYF.

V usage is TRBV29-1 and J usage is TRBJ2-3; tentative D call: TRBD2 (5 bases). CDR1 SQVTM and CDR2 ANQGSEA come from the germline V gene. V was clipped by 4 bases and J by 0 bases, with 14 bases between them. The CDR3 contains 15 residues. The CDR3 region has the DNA TGCAGCGTTGGGAATCAGCGGTTGAGCACAGATACGCAGTATTTT. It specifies CSVGNQRLSTDTQYF.

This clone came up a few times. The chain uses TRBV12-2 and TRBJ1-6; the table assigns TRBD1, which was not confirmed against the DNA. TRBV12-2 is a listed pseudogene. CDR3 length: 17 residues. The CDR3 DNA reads TGTGCAAGTCGCTTAGCGGGGGACAGCCCCTATAATTCACCCCTCCACTTT. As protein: CASRLAGDSPYNSPLHF.

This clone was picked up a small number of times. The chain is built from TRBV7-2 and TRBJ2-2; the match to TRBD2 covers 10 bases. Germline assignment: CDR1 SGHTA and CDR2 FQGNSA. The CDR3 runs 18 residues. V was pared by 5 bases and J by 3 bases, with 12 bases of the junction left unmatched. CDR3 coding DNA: TGTGCCAGCAGCCTTCGACTAGCGGGTCCGGCCTACACCGGGGAGCTGTTTTTT. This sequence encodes CASSLRLAGPAYTGELFF.

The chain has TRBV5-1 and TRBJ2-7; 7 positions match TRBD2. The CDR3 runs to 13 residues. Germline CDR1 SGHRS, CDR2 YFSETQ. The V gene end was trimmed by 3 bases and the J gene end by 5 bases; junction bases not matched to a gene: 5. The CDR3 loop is CASSSRDYNEQYF. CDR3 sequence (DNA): TGCGCCAGCAGCTCCCGGGACTACAACGAGCAGTACTTC.

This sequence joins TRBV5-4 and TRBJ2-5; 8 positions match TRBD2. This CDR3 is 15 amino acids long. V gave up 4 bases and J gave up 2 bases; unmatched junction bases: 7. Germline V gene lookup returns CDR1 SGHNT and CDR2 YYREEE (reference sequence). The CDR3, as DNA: TGTGCCAGCAGCCCGGGGGGGCGGCAACAAGAGACCCAGTACTTC. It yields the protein CASSPGGRQQETQYF.

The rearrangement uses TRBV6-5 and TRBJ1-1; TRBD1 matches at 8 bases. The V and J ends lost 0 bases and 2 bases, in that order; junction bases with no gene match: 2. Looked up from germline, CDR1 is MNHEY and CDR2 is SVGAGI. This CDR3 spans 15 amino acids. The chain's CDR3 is CASSYSGQGNTEAFF. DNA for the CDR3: TGTGCCAGCAGTTACTCTGGACAGGGCAACACTGAAGCTTTCTTT.

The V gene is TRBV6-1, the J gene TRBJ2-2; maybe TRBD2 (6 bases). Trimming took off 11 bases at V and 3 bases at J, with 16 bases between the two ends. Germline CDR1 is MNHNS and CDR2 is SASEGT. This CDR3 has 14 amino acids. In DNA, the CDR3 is TGTGCCGGGAGGAGAGGCCCAGACACCGGGGAGCTGTTTTTT. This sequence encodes CAGRRGPDTGELFF.

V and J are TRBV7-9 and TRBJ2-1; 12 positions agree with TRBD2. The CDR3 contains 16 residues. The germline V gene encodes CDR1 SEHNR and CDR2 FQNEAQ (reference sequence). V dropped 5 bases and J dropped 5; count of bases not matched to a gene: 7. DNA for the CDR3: TGTGCCAGCAGCCCCCAACTAGCGGGAGGAAACAATGAGCAGTTCTTC. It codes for CASSPQLAGGNNEQFF.

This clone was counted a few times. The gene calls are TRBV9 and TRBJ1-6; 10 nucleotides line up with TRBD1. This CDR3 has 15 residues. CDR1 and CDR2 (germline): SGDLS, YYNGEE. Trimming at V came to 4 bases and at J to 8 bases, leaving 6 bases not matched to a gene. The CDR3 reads CASSPRQGAYSPLHF. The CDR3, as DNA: TGTGCCAGCAGCCCGCGACAGGGGGCGTATTCACCCCTCCACTTT. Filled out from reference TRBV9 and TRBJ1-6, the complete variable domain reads DSGVTQTPKHLITATGQRVTLRCSPRSGDLSVYWYQQSLDQGLQFLIQYYNGEERAKGNILERFSAQQFPDLHSELNLSSLELGDSALYFCASSPRQGAYSPLHFGNGTRLTVT.